This entry is about one T cell receptor beta chain. The antigen is unknown. The sample originates from a study of cytomegalovirus exposure and HLA in healthy donors. Study observations and caveats: CMV serostatus was the only recorded immune exposure for donors. Per a later analysis, roughly 17,000 TCR beta sequences showed association with HLA alleles at 0.05 false discovery rate. An analysis that came later showed most CMV-associated TCR beta chains appearing HLA-restricted.

This CDR3 contains 13 residues. Germline V CDR1 and CDR2: WSHSY, SAAADI. Trimming removed 2 bases from V and 5 bases from J, with 7 bases in between. Unrecorded for this donor was the CMV serostatus. Use of 60 Vbeta and 13 Jbeta primers characterized the PCR. TCRdb's table, derived via immunoSEQ multiplex PCR, lists solely in-frame clones and lacks some. There are 75,000 to 90,000 clones in the sample; under 80% occur only once, and 13% lies in the top ten. The chain couples TRBV10-2 to TRBJ1-5, with D tentatively TRBD1 (6 bases). This TCR was recovered from a human donor in good health. Sequencing was carried out using PBMCs. The CDR3 reads CASSEGQYQPQHF. The CDR3 DNA sequence: TGCGCCAGCAGTGAGGGACAGTATCAGCCCCAGCATTTT.